Listed here is a single T cell receptor beta chain. The antigen is unknown. Per the germline V gene, CDR1 is MGHDK and CDR2 is SYGVNS. The CDR3 runs to 15 residues. Trimming cost V 1 base and J 9 bases; bases outside gene matches: 6. TCRdb's table, derived via immunoSEQ multiplex PCR, lists solely in-frame clones and lacks some. The sample includes more than 85,000 clones, more than 70% seen only once; the top ten take 13% to 15%. No infections or other immune events were documented during collection. These data come from a study of identifying expanded T cells in peripheral blood. Study results and caveats: Clone count variance between two-week samples rose with total template count. Differentially abundant clones: approximately 1.3 between replicates, 15 to 17 at roughly 13 days, around 20 at four.

The sequence was collected from a person aged 18 to 70 in good health. J is TRBJ1-6 and V is TRBV25-1, with 7 bases identical to TRBD1. Sequencing was done on a sample of blood. The CDR3 protein is CASSEFRGASSPLHF. For the CDR3, the DNA is TGTGCCAGCAGTGAATTCAGGGGGGCTTCTTCACCCCTCCACTTT.